Below are 21 T cell receptor beta chains sequenced from a single sample in a study of T cell repertoires in cytomegalovirus infection. TCRdb itself ran the reads through MiXCR, one entry per CDR3 protein. The sample records over 300,000 distinct CDR3 sequences, roughly 15% being singletons. Sequenced sample: PBMCs. The receptors shown here come from a human donor in good health (CMV status not recorded). Some clones in this sample may be carry-over from other donors' samples.

This clonotype was observed once. The CDR3 sequence is CASSSLDVSSYNSPLHF. CDR3 in DNA: TGTGCCAGCAGCTCCCTTGACGTAAGCTCCTATAATTCACCCCTCCACTTT. The chain joins TRBV5-4 to TRBJ1-6; D is uncertain. There are 17 residues in the CDR3. Germline V gene sequence: CDR1 SGHNT, CDR2 YYREEE (reference sequence). Trimming took off 3 bases at V and 0 bases at J, with 13 bases between the two ends.

This clonotype has only a few counts. The gene calls are TRBV7-9 and TRBJ1-1; D is uncertain. The ends were cut back, 2 bases at V and 7 bases at J, with 14 bases in the middle. CDR1 SEHNR and CDR2 FQNEAQ come from the germline V gene (reference sequence). The CDR3 has 14 amino acids. The CDR3: CASSLWAIEDEAFF. In DNA form, the CDR3 reads TGTGCCAGCAGCTTATGGGCCATTGAGGATGAAGCTTTCTTT.

This clonotype was seen at least ten times. The V and J genes are TRBV7-2 and TRBJ2-2; no clear D. This CDR3 comprises 17 residues. The V end lost 2 bases, the J end lost 0 bases, and 13 bases lay between the germline ends. Germline values: CDR1 SGHTA, CDR2 FQGNSA. CDR3 in amino acids: CASSLWPVGANTGELFF. DNA for the CDR3: TGTGCCAGCAGCTTATGGCCCGTTGGAGCGAACACCGGGGAGCTGTTTTTT.

In regard to this clonotype: With a much larger clone just one base away, this may be a read error. The V and J genes are TRBV11-2 and TRBJ1-1, with D uncertain. From germline, CDR1 is SGHAT and CDR2 FQNNGV. Trimming pared 7 bases from V and 7 bases from J, leaving 16 bases between. The CDR3 length is 13 residues. CDR3 DNA: TGTGCCAGCAACCAAGAGCAGCGACTTGAAGCTTTCTTT. It encodes CASNQEQRLEAFF.

The chain has TRBV6-8 and TRBJ1-5; D is perhaps TRBD1 (6 bases). Germline CDR1 is MNHGY and CDR2 is SAAAGT. This CDR3 region has 17 residues. V lost 5 bases to trimming and J lost 5 bases, with 22 bases between them. The CDR3 DNA is TGTGCCAGCAGTCAACACCCAGGGGAGAATGGGGATCAGCCCCAGCATTTT. Amino acid sequence: CASSQHPGENGDQPQHF.

This chain uses TRBV7-9 with TRBJ2-5; D is unresolved. V was trimmed by 2 bases and J by 2 bases, leaving 9 bases between them. In germline, CDR1 is SEHNR, CDR2 FQNEAQ (reference sequence). There are 14 residues in the CDR3. The CDR3: CASSLRISQETQYF. Here the CDR3 DNA reads TGTGCCAGCAGCTTACGGATCAGTCAAGAGACCCAGTACTTC. The whole variable domain, remainder taken from reference TRBV7-9 and TRBJ2-5, is DTGVSQNPRHKITKRGQNVTFRCDPISEHNRLYWYRQTLGQGPEFLTYFQNEAQLEKSRLLSDRFSAERPKGSFSTLEIQRTEQGDSAMYLCASSLRISQETQYFGPGTRLLVL.

This clonotype showed up many times. The J gene is TRBJ2-2, the V gene TRBV7-2, with 8 bases that match TRBD2. Trimming took 5 bases from V and 1 from J; bases not matched to a gene: 6. CDR1 and CDR2 from the germline V gene are SGHTA and FQGNSA. This CDR3 region has 16 residues. CDR3 sequence (DNA): TGTGCCAGCAGCCAACGGGGGGGGCAGAACACCGGGGAGCTGTTTTTT. It specifies CASSQRGGQNTGELFF.

The V gene is TRBV20-1, the J gene TRBJ1-1; D gene uncertain. Germline-derived CDR1 and CDR2 are DFQATT and SNEGSKA (reference sequence). The V and J ends lost 0 bases and 1 base respectively, with 12 bases between them. The CDR3 extends over 15 amino acids. The CDR3 DNA sequence: TGCAGTGCTAGAGATTCCCCCGGACGGAACACTGAAGCTTTCTTT. Protein product: CSARDSPGRNTEAFF.

This clonotype appeared once. Possible read error: a much larger clone is one base away. The chain recombines TRBV7-2 with TRBJ2-2; 9 positions match TRBD2. The length of the CDR3 is 16 residues. Germline loops: CDR1 SGHTA, CDR2 FQGNSA. CDR3 amino acids: CASTSPAGGRPGVLFF. In DNA form, the CDR3 reads TGTGCCAGCACCTCTCCGGCGGGGGGGCGGCCCGGGGTGCTGTTTTTT.

This clonotype turned up a few times. The chain uses TRBV7-2 and TRBJ1-2; D not certain. CDR1 and CDR2 from the germline V gene are SGHTA and FQGNSA. CDR3 length: 13 amino acids. Trimming removed 5 bases at V and 6 bases at J, with 13 bases between. CDR3 nucleotide sequence: TGTGCCAGCAGCCGGAGTGGGTTTGATGGCTACACCTTC. Amino acid sequence: CASSRSGFDGYTF.

The chain recombines TRBV5-4 with TRBJ2-7; D gene unclear. Trimming took 6 bases from V and 5 from J, leaving 12 bases between them. CDR1 and CDR2 from the germline V gene are SGHNT and YYREEE (reference sequence). The CDR3 has 12 amino acids. CDR3 protein: CASTSPDNEQYF. CDR3 nucleotides: TGTGCCAGCACCTCCCCCGACAACGAGCAGTACTTC.

This clonotype came up many times. V gene TRBV29-1 combines with J gene TRBJ2-3; TRBD2 matches at 8 bases. The germline V gene has CDR1 SQVTM and CDR2 ANQGSEA. There are 14 residues in the CDR3. V shed 1 base and J 5 bases; nucleotides not matched to a gene: 5. The CDR3: CSVEGLGTRDTQYF. CDR3 coding DNA: TGCAGCGTTGAAGGGTTGGGGACTAGAGATACGCAGTATTTT.

This clonotype was picked up many times. This rearrangement joins TRBV28 to TRBJ1-5; D gene unclear. V was pared by 8 bases and J by 1 base, with 12 bases between. Germline assignment: CDR1 MDHEN and CDR2 SYDVKM. The length of the CDR3 is 14 residues. This CDR3 reads CASLPPGSNQPQHF. CDR3 bases: TGTGCCAGCTTACCCCCGGGGAGCAATCAGCCCCAGCATTTT.

The CDR3 region has the DNA TGCAGTGCTCCCCCGGGGGGACCCGCCTACGAGCAGTACTTC. This sequence encodes CSAPPGGPAYEQYF. The chain links TRBV20-1 to TRBJ2-7; TRBD2 aligns across 7 bases. V lost 5 bases, J lost 2 bases, and 9 bases stayed unmatched. CDR1 and CDR2 from the germline V gene are DFQATT and SNEGSKA (reference sequence). The CDR3 spans 14 residues.

This clonotype has more than one count but fewer than ten. The chain joins TRBV19 to TRBJ2-7; TRBD1 agrees at 12 bases. CDR1 is LNHDA and CDR2 is SQIVND in the germline V gene (reference sequence). CDR3 length: 15 amino acids. V lost 6 bases, J lost 4 bases, and 7 bases stayed unmatched. CDR3 DNA sequence: TGTGCCAGTAGAGACCGGGACAGGGGGCAATACGAGCAGTACTTC. As protein: CASRDRDRGQYEQYF.

The sample holds many counts of this clonotype. The V and J genes are TRBV7-2 and TRBJ1-4; D is unresolved. Germline V CDR1 and CDR2: SGHTA, FQGNSA. The V end was cut by 0 bases, the J end by 7 bases, with 6 bases between. The CDR3 is made up of 13 amino acids. The CDR3 here is CASSLAYGEKLFF. DNA of the CDR3: TGTGCCAGCAGCTTAGCTTATGGTGAAAAACTGTTTTTT.

Only a few counts were recorded for this clonotype. The chain couples TRBV7-2 to TRBJ2-7; 8 positions match TRBD2. Losses at the gene ends were 2 bases for V and 2 bases for J; bases not matched to a gene: 8. Germline CDR1 SGHTA, CDR2 FQGNSA. This CDR3 spans 16 amino acids. The CDR3 DNA follows: TGTGCCAGCAGCTTAAGGCTAGCGGGCACTCCCTACGAGCAGTACTTC. This translates into CASSLRLAGTPYEQYF.

The J gene is TRBJ2-7, the V gene TRBV2; weak D call: TRBD2 (5 bases). CDR1 is SNHLY, CDR2 FYNNEI, per germline. Trimming took 10 bases from V and 1 from J, leaving 11 bases between them. There are 12 residues in the CDR3. The CDR3 sequence is CAIEGASYEQYF. The CDR3 region has the DNA TGTGCCATTGAGGGCGCTTCCTACGAGCAGTACTTC.

The gene calls are TRBV6-2 or TRBV6-3 and TRBJ1-1, with D perhaps matching TRBD1 (6 bases). CDR1 MNHEY and CDR2 SVGEGT come from the germline V gene. The ends were cut back, 5 bases at V and 3 bases at J, with 16 bases in the middle. The CDR3 sequence is 15 residues long. Written as DNA, the CDR3 is TGTGCCAGCAGTAGCCCGGCAGGGGTGGACACTGAAGCTTTCTTT. Residues: CASSSPAGVDTEAFF.

This clonotype was observed a handful of times. J is TRBJ2-1 and V is TRBV6-6; TRBD1 aligns across 7 bases. The germline V gene encodes CDR1 MNHNY and CDR2 SVGAGI (reference sequence). This CDR3 has 16 amino acids. Unmatched junction bases numbered 13, after V lost 5 bases and J lost 6 bases. CDR3 nucleotides: TGTGCCAGCAGTGTCTTTCAACAGGGGCTGGTCAATGAGCAGTTCTTC. Its translation: CASSVFQQGLVNEQFF.

This clonotype occurred a few times. The chain links TRBV6-5 to TRBJ2-3; D is possibly TRBD1 (5 bases). The CDR3 totals 16 residues. Trimming left V 3 bases short and J 1 base short, with 14 bases between. CDR1 MNHEY and CDR2 SVGAGI come from the germline V gene. The CDR3 DNA reads as TGTGCCAGCAGTTATCACTCCGCGACAGGCACAGATACGCAGTATTTT. This encodes CASSYHSATGTDTQYF.